This T cell receptor beta chain was captured by sequencing in a study of CD8 T cells in Susac syndrome. Overall study context: Among the Susac syndrome patients who underwent sequencing, roughly six had clinically active disease, while about 8 of them were in remission. Patients with Susac syndrome were therapy-naive, treated with corticosteroids, or treated with intravenous immunoglobulin alone when blood was collected.

Germline V gene sequence: CDR1 GTSNPN, CDR2 SVGIG (reference sequence). V dropped 3 bases and J dropped 6; count of bases not matched to a gene: 4. This CDR3 has 13 residues. An amount of RNA that ranged from about 0.45 to 1 ug was reverse transcribed with random hexamers. TCRdb re-called the immunoSEQ multiplex PCR reads through MiXCR, storing one row per CDR3 protein. The table records more than 150,000 distinct CDR3 sequences, under 97% of them present only once. The J gene is TRBJ1-1, the V gene TRBV30; 10 bases are a match to TRBD1. The source of this sequence is a human donor with Susac syndrome. The sequenced sample was CD4+ T cells from PBMCs. In DNA, the CDR3 is TGTGCCTGGAGAACCGGGACAGGGGCTGAAGCTTTCTTT. It specifies CAWRTGTGAEAFF.